These T cell receptor beta chains were read from a single sample in a study of Ad26.COV2.S vaccination and SARS-CoV-2 variants. Data came from immunoSEQ multiplex PCR; TCRdb stores just in-frame clones and leaves some out. The repertoire holds some 450,000 clones, 90% seen once, with around 4.5% in the top ten. Sequencing used peripheral blood, obtained in a trial of Ad26.COV2.S vaccine versus placebo. The receptors come from a person between 18 and 65 years old who received the Ad26.COV2.S COVID-19 vaccine or a placebo. The CDR3 runs from the conserved cysteine through the conserved F or W. D genes are given only for firm matches. Only part of the rows carry a size: once, few, many, or a class if the clone is expanded.

cdr3_nt cdr3_aa j_call v_call d_call clone_size
TGCAGCGTACGCGCTAGGGGGAGCTCCTACAATGAGCAGTTCTTC CSVRARGSSYNEQFF TRBJ2-1 TRBV29-1 NA NA
TGCGCCAGCAGCTTGGCCGTCTCAGCTGATAGCAATCAGCCCCAGCATTTT CASSLAVSADSNQPQHF TRBJ1-5 TRBV5-1 NA NA
TGTGCCAGCAGCTTTGGACAGGGTCCTACCTACGAGCAGTACTTC CASSFGQGPTYEQYF TRBJ2-7 TRBV7-2 TRBD1 NA
TGTGCCAGCCGTTGGGATAGCGGGAGGGCCGAGGAGACCCAGTACTTC CASRWDSGRAEETQYF TRBJ2-5 TRBV6-5 TRBD2 NA
TGTGCCAGCAGCTACGGGACAATCGACGAGCAGTACTTC CASSYGTIDEQYF TRBJ2-7 TRBV5-6 NA NA
TGCAGCGTTGACGGGGGGTTCGATGGCTACACCTTC CSVDGGFDGYTF TRBJ1-2 TRBV29-1 NA NA
TGTGCCAGCAGTTTGTCGACCGGGACAGGGGTCTACGAGCAGTACTTC CASSLSTGTGVYEQYF TRBJ2-7 TRBV27 TRBD1 NA
TGTGCCGGGATCCAGGGGGTTGGGGAGACCCAGTACTTC CAGIQGVGETQYF TRBJ2-5 TRBV30 TRBD1 once
TGTGCCAGCAGGGGGGACGGGAGCGAGACCCAGTACTTC CASRGDGSETQYF TRBJ2-5 TRBV2 NA NA
TGTGCCACCAGTGACCCAGCGGCTAGCTCCTACAATGAGCAGTTCTTC CATSDPAASSYNEQFF TRBJ2-1 TRBV24-1 NA NA
TGTGCCACCAGCGAGACAGAGCTTAACACTGAAGCTTTCTTT CATSETELNTEAFF TRBJ1-1 TRBV15 NA NA
TGTGCCATCAGTGAGTCGAGTAACTATGGCTACACCTTC CAISESSNYGYTF TRBJ1-2 TRBV10-3 NA few
TGTGCCAGCAGCTATTACAGGGGGTCTTACGAGCAGTACTTC CASSYYRGSYEQYF TRBJ2-7 TRBV7-2 TRBD1 NA
TGTGCCAGTGGCCGGCAGGGTTTCTTCAGTGAGCAGTTCTTC CASGRQGFFSEQFF TRBJ2-1 TRBV3-1/TRBV3-2 NA NA
TGCGCCAGCAGCCAAGGTCAATTCGATGAGCAGTTCTTC CASSQGQFDEQFF TRBJ2-1 TRBV4-1 NA NA
TGTGCCAGTAGTATCAAGGGGACCCCCTACGAGCAGTACTTC CASSIKGTPYEQYF TRBJ2-7 TRBV19 NA NA
TGTGCCAGCAGCCACAAGAGTCGGGGGAGAGGATACGAGCAGTACTTC CASSHKSRGRGYEQYF TRBJ2-7 TRBV3-1/TRBV3-2 NA NA
TGTGCCAGTAGTCCCGGGACAGGGGGACCCCTCCACTTT CASSPGTGGPLHF TRBJ1-6 TRBV19 TRBD1 NA
TGCGCCAGCCATCTGGCGGACACAGATACGCAGTATTTT CASHLADTDTQYF TRBJ2-3 TRBV10-2 NA NA
TGTGCCAGCACCCTGACAGGGACAGGCTCTGGAAACACCATATATTTT CASTLTGTGSGNTIYF TRBJ1-3 TRBV28 TRBD1 NA
TGTGCCAGCAGTTTAGTCGGACTAGCCACCGGTAGGGAGACCCAGTACTTC CASSLVGLATGRETQYF TRBJ2-5 TRBV27 TRBD2 NA
TGTGCCGTAAAAGCAGGTACCATAGGACAGGTCCCCTTCTACGAGCAGTACTTC CAVKAGTIGQVPFYEQYF TRBJ2-7 TRBV28 TRBD1 NA
TGTGCCAGCAGTTTGAACGCAGCCTACGAGCAGTACTTC CASSLNAAYEQYF TRBJ2-7 TRBV27 NA NA
TGTGCCAGCAGCTTAGCAAGGACAAACTCTGGAAACACCATATATTTT CASSLARTNSGNTIYF TRBJ1-3 TRBV11-2 NA NA
TGTGCCAGTAGTACCATAGCGGATCACTACGAGCAGTACTTC CASSTIADHYEQYF TRBJ2-7 TRBV19 NA NA
TGTGCCAGCGCCCCTAGTGGCTCCTACAATGAGCAGTTCTTC CASAPSGSYNEQFF TRBJ2-1 TRBV6-4 NA NA
TGTGCCACCAGTATGAGGGGGGGCTCCTACAATGAGCAGTTCTTC CATSMRGGSYNEQFF TRBJ2-1 TRBV24-1 NA NA
TGTGCCAGCAGCGGAGATTTCACAGATACGCAGTATTTT CASSGDFTDTQYF TRBJ2-3 TRBV2 NA NA
TGTGCCAGCAGCACCGGGACAGGGGTCGGCGAAAAACTGTTTTTT CASSTGTGVGEKLFF TRBJ1-4 TRBV4-2 TRBD1 NA
TGTGCCAGCAGCGTAGAAGTCCGGCCACAATATGAGAACACTGAAGCTTTCTTT CASSVEVRPQYENTEAFF TRBJ1-1 TRBV9 NA NA
TGTGCCAGTAATTGGAGGGTCTCTAGCACAGATACGCAGTATTTT CASNWRVSSTDTQYF TRBJ2-3 TRBV19 NA NA
TGCGCCAGCAGCTACACAGATACGCAGTATTTT CASSYTDTQYF TRBJ2-3 TRBV5-1 NA NA
TGTGCCAGCAGTCTCCGTCCAGGGTTGGCTCAGCCCCAGCATTTT CASSLRPGLAQPQHF TRBJ1-5 TRBV27 NA few
TGTGCCAGCAGCGTTAGCGGGAGGGCCCGAACCGGGGAGCTGTTTTTT CASSVSGRARTGELFF TRBJ2-2 TRBV3-1/TRBV3-2 TRBD2 NA
TGTGCCAGCAGTTCCGAGACAGGGTCTAGTAGGGGGAATCAGCCCCAGCATTTT CASSSETGSSRGNQPQHF TRBJ1-5 TRBV28 TRBD1 NA
TGTGCCAGCAGAGAGACCCGGGCCTGGGAGTCGAACACTGAAGCTTTCTTT CASRETRAWESNTEAFF TRBJ1-1 TRBV21-1 NA NA
TGTGCCAGCAGCCACGAGGGTTGGAACACCGGGGAGCTGTTTTTT CASSHEGWNTGELFF TRBJ2-2 TRBV4-2 NA few
TGTGCCAGCAGCAAGGGGACCGTAGGATATGGCTATGGCTACACCTTC CASSKGTVGYGYGYTF TRBJ1-2 TRBV21-1 NA NA
TGTGCCAGCAGCTTAGCCGGTACTCGAAAGGGGGCTTTCTTT CASSLAGTRKGAFF TRBJ1-1 TRBV7-2 NA NA
TGTGCCAGCAGTTTACGGTCGGGAGGGTCCTACGAGCAGTACTTC CASSLRSGGSYEQYF TRBJ2-7 TRBV27 TRBD2 few
TGTGCCAGCAGTACAGGGGGCATAAATCAGCCCCAGCATTTT CASSTGGINQPQHF TRBJ1-5 TRBV6-5 TRBD1 NA
TGTGCCAGCAGCCCCGGACGGTCCTCCTCTGGGGCCAACGTCCTGACTTTC CASSPGRSSSGANVLTF TRBJ2-6 TRBV7-9 NA NA
TGTGCCAGCCGTTCCTTAGGTCAGCCCCAGCATTTT CASRSLGQPQHF TRBJ1-5 TRBV27 NA NA
TGTGCCAGCAGCTTGGGGCTAGACGAATCTCGCGAGCAGTACTTC CASSLGLDESREQYF TRBJ2-7 TRBV5-4 NA NA
TGTGCCAGCAGCTTAGGACTAGCGGGAGATACCCTAGTAAAAAACATTCAGTACTTC CASSLGLAGDTLVKNIQYF TRBJ2-4 TRBV11-2 TRBD2 NA
TGTGCCAGCAGCTTGGAGCAGTGGAGCACAGATACGCAGTATTTT CASSLEQWSTDTQYF TRBJ2-3 TRBV5-6 NA NA
TGTGCCAGTGTAACGACAGGGAGGAGCTCCTACGAGCAGTACTTC CASVTTGRSSYEQYF TRBJ2-7 TRBV28 NA once
TGTGCCAGCAGTCACGGACTAGCGGGACCCGAGCAGTACTTC CASSHGLAGPEQYF TRBJ2-7 TRBV28 TRBD2 NA
TGTGCCACCAGGAGACAGGGCAACACCGGGGAGCTGTTTTTT CATRRQGNTGELFF TRBJ2-2 TRBV24-1 TRBD1 NA
TGTGCCAGCAGTTCCATCCAGGGAGCGTACAATGAGCAGTTCTTC CASSSIQGAYNEQFF TRBJ2-1 TRBV6-2/TRBV6-3 NA few
TGTGCCACCAGCAGAGTGGGGACAGGGGGCGACGAGCAGTACTTC CATSRVGTGGDEQYF TRBJ2-7 TRBV15 TRBD1 once
TGTGCCAGCAGCGGAACAGGGGGCAATCAGCCCCAGCATTTT CASSGTGGNQPQHF TRBJ1-5 TRBV5-5 TRBD1 NA
TGTGCCAGCAGCCAACGAGCGGGAGGGACTCCCGGTACGCAGTATTTT CASSQRAGGTPGTQYF TRBJ2-3 TRBV16 TRBD2 NA
TGTGCCAGCAGCCAAGATCTGGGACAGGGGCGCACAGATACGCAGTATTTT CASSQDLGQGRTDTQYF TRBJ2-3 TRBV3-1/TRBV3-2 TRBD1 once
TGTGCCAGCAGTGACAACAGCGGACTCTCCTACGAGCAGTACTTC CASSDNSGLSYEQYF TRBJ2-7 TRBV6-4 NA NA
TGTGCCAGCAGTCCTGGACTCAACAATGAGCAGTTCTTC CASSPGLNNEQFF TRBJ2-1 TRBV6-5 NA once
TGTGCCAGCAGTTTGGAGGGGCCGGGGGATGGCTACACCTTC CASSLEGPGDGYTF TRBJ1-2 TRBV28 NA NA
TGTGCCATCAGTGAGTCGGTGGCTCGGGGGGACGCCTTAGGTGGCTACACCTTC CAISESVARGDALGGYTF TRBJ1-2 TRBV10-3 NA NA
TGTGCCAGCAGTTTACAGGGGCTTGCTTTCTTT CASSLQGLAFF TRBJ1-1 TRBV28 NA NA
TGTGCCAGCAGTTTAGAACATCCTGGGAGTCAGCCCCAGCATTTT CASSLEHPGSQPQHF TRBJ1-5 TRBV28 NA NA